Following are 26 T cell receptor beta chains from one sample sequenced in a study of a mutant IDH1 vaccine in newly diagnosed glioma. Sample time point: baseline, week 1 (first vaccination visit). Stated treatment: pre-vaccination baseline after standard-of-care therapy. Here immunoSEQ multiplex PCR was the method, and the copy in TCRdb shows in-frame clones only, minus some. The sample lists around 87,000 clones; about four fifths were seen once. The source was PBMCs, collected from a glioma patient treated with radiotherapy, temozolomide or both. The origin of the receptors is a woman aged 50 to 60 with glioma.

V usage is TRBV29-1 and J usage is TRBJ2-5; D remains unclear. The CDR3 covers 13 residues. V lost 6 bases and J lost 1, with 12 bases in between. The V gene's germline CDR1 is SQVTM and CDR2 ANQGSEA. The DNA for the CDR3 is TGCAGCGTGCGCGATGGGGTCCAAGAGACCCAGTACTTC. Encoded protein: CSVRDGVQETQYF.

This clone was counted at least ten times. The chain employs TRBV7-9 and TRBJ1-2, with D unresolved. Germline assignment: CDR1 SEHNR and CDR2 FQNEAQ (reference sequence). Trimming pared 5 bases from V and 4 bases from J, leaving 8 bases between. The CDR3 totals 12 residues. DNA for the CDR3: TGTGCCAGCAGCCTCGGGGTCTATGGCTACACCTTC. This gives the protein CASSLGVYGYTF.

The chain combines TRBV5-1 with TRBJ1-6; no clear D. Germline V gene sequence: CDR1 SGHRS, CDR2 YFSETQ. This CDR3 contains 15 residues. Trimming took off 2 bases at V and 2 bases at J, with 8 bases between the two ends. CDR3 sequence reads: CASSLKEAYNSPLHF. In DNA form, the CDR3 reads TGCGCCAGCAGCTTAAAGGAAGCCTATAATTCACCCCTCCACTTT.

A word on this clone: Different DNA sequences within this sample yield the same CDR3. The chain combines TRBV7-8 with TRBJ1-1, with D tentatively TRBD1 (5 bases). This CDR3 is 14 amino acids long. V was pared by 1 base and J by 2 bases, with 8 bases between. Germline V gene data show CDR1 as SGHVS and CDR2 as FQNEAQ. Here the CDR3 DNA reads TGTGCCAGCAGCTTAGGACAGTTAAACACTGAAGCTTTCTTT. Translation: CASSLGQLNTEAFF.

The chain combines TRBV4-3 with TRBJ2-2; TRBD2 is a possible D gene (6 bases). CDR1 and CDR2 (germline): LGHNA, YSLEER. Trimming took off 0 bases at V and 4 bases at J, with 9 bases between the two ends. The CDR3 sequence is 15 residues long. The CDR3 DNA is TGCGCCAGCAGCCAAGATACTAGCTTCACCGGGGAGCTGTTTTTT. This codes for CASSQDTSFTGELFF.

This chain joins TRBV27 and TRBJ1-5; unclear D gene. CDR1 is MNHEY, CDR2 SMNVEV, per germline (reference sequence). V lost 7 bases to trimming and J lost 0 bases, with 16 bases between them. The CDR3 loop spans 16 amino acids. In DNA form, the CDR3 reads TGTGCCAGCATGGGCGGTGTCGTCGGTAGCAATCAGCCCCAGCATTTT. Its protein is CASMGGVVGSNQPQHF.

V usage is TRBV29-1 and J usage is TRBJ2-5; 11 positions match TRBD2. The trim removed 7 bases at V and 0 bases at J, leaving 7 bases unmatched. This CDR3 comprises 15 residues. CDR1 SQVTM and CDR2 ANQGSEA come from the germline V gene. The CDR3 loop is CSARLAGQYQETQYF. For the CDR3, the DNA is TGCAGCGCCAGACTAGCGGGGCAGTACCAAGAGACCCAGTACTTC.

The chain uses TRBV10-2 and TRBJ2-7, with 9 bases identical to TRBD1. The V and J ends lost 6 bases and 2 bases, in that order; junction bases with no gene match: 8. There are 15 residues in the CDR3. CDR1 and CDR2 (germline): WSHSY, SAAADI. This CDR3 is CASRDPGTGTYEQYF. DNA of the CDR3: TGCGCCAGCAGAGATCCCGGGACAGGGACCTACGAGCAGTACTTC.

This chain connects TRBV19 to TRBJ1-5; D is ambiguous. Germline V gene sequence: CDR1 LNHDA, CDR2 SQIVND (reference sequence). V was pared by 5 bases and J by 0 bases, with 5 bases between. The CDR3 has 13 residues. For the CDR3, the DNA is TGTGCCAGTAGTGATACTAGCAATCAGCCCCAGCATTTT. It is translated as CASSDTSNQPQHF.

The chain carries TRBV5-1 and TRBJ2-1; D is possibly TRBD2 (6 bases). The CDR3 runs 16 residues. From germline, CDR1 is SGHRS and CDR2 YFSETQ. Trimming removed 0 bases at V and 3 bases at J, with 13 bases between. CDR3 residues: CASSLGIGGVYNEQFF. In nucleotides, the CDR3 is TGCGCCAGCAGCTTGGGGATCGGGGGTGTCTACAATGAGCAGTTCTTC.

This clone showed up just once. The J gene is TRBJ2-3, the V gene TRBV2, with D hard to call. Germline V gene data show CDR1 as SNHLY and CDR2 as FYNNEI. V gave up 4 bases and J gave up 0 bases, with 17 bases separating them. This CDR3 has 17 residues. In DNA, the CDR3 is TGTGCCAGCAGTGGTGGAGTGGGAACTTTGAGCACAGATACGCAGTATTTT. This translates into CASSGGVGTLSTDTQYF. Full variable domain (rest looked up from reference TRBV2 and TRBJ2-3): EPEVTQTPSHQVTQMGQEVILRCVPISNHLYFYWYRQILGQKVEFLVSFYNNEISEKSEIFDDQFSVERPDGSNFTLKIRSTKLEDSAMYFCASSGGVGTLSTDTQYFGPGTRLTVL.

The chain carries TRBV5-1 and TRBJ2-5; maybe TRBD1 (5 bases). The V end lost 0 bases, the J end lost 4 bases, and 13 bases lay between the germline ends. The CDR3 length is 15 residues. The V gene's germline CDR1 is SGHRS and CDR2 YFSETQ. The CDR3 DNA is TGCGCCAGCAGCTTGGGGGGCCAGGGATCAGAGACCCAGTACTTC. It translates to CASSLGGQGSETQYF.

V and J are TRBV19 and TRBJ1-5, with D uncertain. The CDR3 runs 13 residues. V dropped 3 bases and J dropped 5 bases, with 8 bases sitting between them. Looked up from germline, CDR1 is LNHDA and CDR2 is SQIVND (reference sequence). CDR3: CASSITRDQPQHF. The CDR3 DNA reads TGTGCCAGTAGTATTACCCGGGATCAGCCCCAGCATTTT.

The CDR3 region is CASMVGAGNQPQHF. The CDR3 DNA reads TGTGCCAGTATGGTGGGCGCTGGCAATCAGCCCCAGCATTTT. The J gene is TRBJ1-5, the V gene TRBV19; D is unresolved. Trimming took off 7 bases at V and 2 bases at J, with 12 bases between the two ends. The CDR3 runs 14 residues. CDR1 and CDR2 (germline): LNHDA, SQIVND (reference sequence).

The rearrangement joins TRBV2 to TRBJ1-1, with D hard to call. Trimming shortened V by 7 bases and J by 4 bases, and 16 bases separated the two germline ends. The CDR3 covers 14 residues. Per the germline V gene, CDR1 is SNHLY and CDR2 is FYNNEI. The CDR3 loop is CASTLSGSGTEAFF. The CDR3 DNA follows: TGTGCCAGCACCCTATCGGGGTCGGGCACTGAAGCTTTCTTT.

The chain joins TRBV4-2 to TRBJ1-3, with a weak D call TRBD1 (5 bases). Deletions cut 1 base from V and 0 bases from J, with 10 bases between. Germline assignment: CDR1 LGHNA and CDR2 YNFKEQ. The CDR3 length is 16 residues. The CDR3 DNA sequence: TGTGCCAGCAGCCAAGGACAGAGTGCCTCTGGAAACACCATATATTTT. Residues: CASSQGQSASGNTIYF.

This chain connects TRBV6-5 to TRBJ1-4; 7 positions match TRBD1. This CDR3 has 15 amino acids. J was trimmed by 5 bases and V by 7 bases; bases with no gene match: 10. CDR1 and CDR2 from the germline V gene are MNHEY and SVGAGI. DNA of the CDR3: TGTGCCAGCAAACAGGGGTCCTTGGGGAATGAAAAACTGTTTTTT. Its translation: CASKQGSLGNEKLFF.

This chain joins TRBV7-2 and TRBJ1-5; TRBD1 agrees at 7 bases. The CDR3 sequence is 15 residues long. The junction had 9 bases not matched to a gene; V was cut back by 4 bases and J by 6 bases. CDR1 SGHTA and CDR2 FQGNSA come from the germline V gene. CDR3 loop: CASSSKTGAGQPQHF. Written as DNA, the CDR3 is TGTGCCAGCAGCTCTAAAACAGGGGCCGGTCAGCCCCAGCATTTT.

J is TRBJ1-2 and V is TRBV25-1; a possible D gene is TRBD1 (6 bases). Trimming took off 6 bases at V and 4 bases at J, with 15 bases between the two ends. Germline V gives CDR1 MGHDK, CDR2 SYGVNS. There are 14 residues in the CDR3. The CDR3 spells CASRVNGRGYGYTF. The CDR3 DNA reads as TGTGCCAGCAGGGTGAATGGCAGGGGCTATGGCTACACCTTC.

The gene calls are TRBV5-1 and TRBJ1-2; 8 bases map to TRBD1. Trimming took 5 bases from V and 2 from J; bases not matched to a gene: 5. The CDR3 sequence is 14 residues long. Germline values: CDR1 SGHRS, CDR2 YFSETQ. The CDR3, as DNA: TGCGCCAGCAGACCCGGACAGGGAAACTATGGCTACACCTTC. This gives the protein CASRPGQGNYGYTF.

The chain links TRBV7-2 to TRBJ2-5, with 9 nucleotides matching TRBD2. This CDR3 spans 17 amino acids. The germline gives CDR1 SGHTA, CDR2 FQGNSA. The junction had 12 bases not matched to a gene; V was cut back by 2 bases and J by 5 bases. CDR3 protein: CASSLNGFGGGVETQYF. The CDR3 bases are TGTGCCAGCAGCTTAAATGGATTTGGCGGGGGGGTTGAGACCCAGTACTTC.

The gene calls are TRBV11-3 and TRBJ2-3, with 11 nucleotides matching TRBD2. The trim removed 6 bases at V and 2 bases at J, leaving 7 bases unmatched. The CDR3 runs 16 residues. CDR1 is SGHNT and CDR2 is YENEEA in the germline V gene. The CDR3: CASSFVAGGITDTQYF. In DNA form, the CDR3 reads TGTGCCAGCAGTTTCGTAGCGGGGGGGATCACAGATACGCAGTATTTT. Based on the CDR3 plus reference TRBV11-3 and TRBJ2-3, the full variable domain is EAGVVQSPRYKIIEKKQPVAFWCNPISGHNTLYWYLQNLGQGPELLIRYENEEAVDDSQLPKDRFSAERLKGVDSTLKIQPAELGDSAVYLCASSFVAGGITDTQYFGPGTRLTVL.

V is TRBV6-5 and J is TRBJ1-1; weak D call: TRBD1 (6 bases). The CDR3 totals 16 residues. Germline CDR1 MNHEY, CDR2 SVGAGI. V lost 4 bases and J lost 4, with 19 bases in between. CDR3 region: CASSSTFRDKSTEAFF. Written as DNA, the CDR3 is TGTGCCAGCAGTTCAACTTTTCGGGACAAAAGCACTGAAGCTTTCTTT.

V and J are TRBV6-6 and TRBJ2-2; D is uncertain. Trimming left V 2 bases short and J 1 base short, with 8 bases between. This CDR3 contains 15 residues. Germline loops: CDR1 MNHNY, CDR2 SVGAGI (reference sequence). The CDR3 protein is CASSYDTWNTGELFF. CDR3 bases: TGTGCCAGCAGTTACGACACCTGGAACACCGGGGAGCTGTTTTTT.

Here the CDR3 reads CASNPDPGQPQHF. The CDR3 DNA is TGTGCCAGTAACCCCGACCCCGGGCAGCCCCAGCATTTT. The genes are TRBV19 and TRBJ1-5, with D hard to call. The germline V and J ends were trimmed by 7 bases and 7 bases, with 14 bases remaining between them. Germline V gene sequence: CDR1 LNHDA, CDR2 SQIVND (reference sequence). The CDR3 spans 13 residues.

The CDR3 coding sequence is TGTGCCAGCAGCTTGGGACGGGGGGCCCCCCTAGGCAATGAGCAGTTCTTC. As protein: CASSLGRGAPLGNEQFF. The gene calls are TRBV5-6 and TRBJ2-1; tentative D call: TRBD2 (7 bases). Trimming took off 0 bases at V and 6 bases at J, with 19 bases between the two ends. Germline V gene sequence: CDR1 SGHDT, CDR2 YYEEEE. This CDR3 comprises 17 residues.